Each of the 3 T cell receptor beta chains below was sequenced from the same sample in a study of blood T cell repertoires in COVID-19. Profiling relied on immunoSEQ multiplex PCR, and the TCRdb table lists in-frame clones only, not all of them. The sample lists under 200,000 clones; approximately 81% were seen once. Material for sequencing was PBMCs or T cells enriched from blood (not recorded which). The source is a woman aged 35 to 49 with acute COVID-19.

V gene TRBV12-3 or TRBV12-4 combines with J gene TRBJ1-1, with 9 nucleotides matching TRBD1. Losses at the gene ends were 8 bases for V and 6 bases for J; bases not matched to a gene: 1. This CDR3 contains 11 residues. The CDR3 region has the DNA TGTGCCAGCGGGGACAGGGCTGAAGCTTTCTTT. Amino acids: CASGDRAEAFF.

J is TRBJ2-5 and V is TRBV28; maybe TRBD1 (5 bases). The germline CDR1 and CDR2 sequences are MDHEN and SYDVKM. CDR3 length equals 13 residues. The V end lost 4 bases, the J end lost 2 bases, and 8 bases lay between the germline ends. The CDR3 DNA is TGTGCCAGCAGTTGGGCAGGGCAAGAGACCCAGTACTTC. It translates to CASSWAGQETQYF. The full variable domain, in which reference TRBV28 and TRBJ2-5 provide the parts outside the CDR3, is DVKVTQSSRYLVKRTGEKVFLECVQDMDHENMFWYRQDPGLGLRLIYFSYDVKMKEKGDIPEGYSVSREKKERFSLILESASTNQTSMYLCASSWAGQETQYFGPGTRLLVL.

This rearrangement joins TRBV3-1 (or the pseudogene TRBV3-2) to TRBJ2-2; D may be TRBD1 (5 bases). There are 17 residues in the CDR3. Looked up from germline, CDR1 is LGHDT and CDR2 is YNNKEL (reference sequence). With 0 bases removed from V and 3 bases from J, the gap between germline ends came to 14 bases. The CDR3 DNA follows: TGTGCCAGCAGCCAAGATAAAAGGGGTGTTGACACCGGGGAGCTGTTTTTT. Encoded protein: CASSQDKRGVDTGELFF.